These 30 T cell receptor beta chains came from one sample sequenced in a study of cytomegalovirus exposure and HLA in healthy donors (dated by TCRdb to about 2017). Libraries were prepared through the immunoSEQ multiplex PCR assay. For the multiplex PCR, a mixture combining 60 forward primers for TCR Vbeta segments and 13 reverse primers for TCR Jbeta segments was used. What TCRdb holds here is the immuneACCESS table cut down to in-frame rearrangements. Part of the clones is not present; checked against another copy, under half of the missing clones reflect an unresolved V gene, and the others are unexplained. The sample table records 90,000 to 150,000 clones; more than 60% of these occur just once. 9% to 10% of the sample comes from the top ten. Sequencing was performed on PBMCs. The receptors were gathered from a man aged 40-49 years in good health and CMV-seropositive.

The chain joins TRBV19 to TRBJ1-3; 9 nucleotides align to TRBD1. CDR1 and CDR2 (germline): LNHDA, SQIVND (reference sequence). V lost 6 bases and J lost 4; bases outside the gene matches: 4. The CDR3 consists of 14 residues. CDR3 coding DNA: TGTGCCAGTAGCACAGGGGGCGCCGGAAACACCATATATTTT. It translates to CASSTGGAGNTIYF.

The CDR3 DNA reads as TGTGCCAGCAGAAGAGACTCGAGCTCCTACAATGAGCAGTTCTTC. Its protein product is CASRRDSSSYNEQFF. This chain connects TRBV6-6 to TRBJ2-1; no definite D call. The length of the CDR3 is 15 residues. Per germline, CDR1 MNHNY and CDR2 SVGAGI (reference sequence). Trimming cost V 6 bases and J 0 bases, with 12 bases left between them.

The chain joins TRBV6-5 to TRBJ2-7; 9 bases fit TRBD2. Germline V gene lookup returns CDR1 MNHEY and CDR2 SVGAGI. Germline trimming cut 7 bases from V and 6 bases from J; bases unmatched to any gene: 7. The CDR3 has 13 residues. CDR3 in DNA: TGTGCCAGCAAGTCTAGCGGGGCCCCCGAGCAGTACTTC. Protein product: CASKSSGAPEQYF.

The J gene is TRBJ2-7, the V gene TRBV5-1; tentatively, D is TRBD2 (5 bases). The V and J ends lost 0 bases and 1 base respectively, with 17 bases between them. Germline-derived CDR1 and CDR2 are SGHRS and YFSETQ. The CDR3 totals 17 residues. The CDR3: CASSLGRSLGESYEQYF. The CDR3, as DNA: TGCGCCAGCAGCTTGGGCCGTTCCCTCGGGGAATCCTACGAGCAGTACTTC. Full variable domain (remainder filled in from reference TRBV5-1 and TRBJ2-7): KAGVTQTPRYLIKTRGQQVTLSCSPISGHRSVSWYQQTPGQGLQFLFEYFSETQRNKGNFPGRFSGRQFSNSRSEMNVSTLELGDSALYLCASSLGRSLGESYEQYFGPGTRLTVT.

The rearrangement links TRBV9 to TRBJ2-1; 13 bases fit TRBD2. V trimming: 4 bases; J trimming: 8 bases; junction bases outside the gene matches: 9. The CDR3 contains 16 residues. Germline CDR1 is SGDLS and CDR2 is YYNGEE. The CDR3 DNA follows: TGTGCCAGCAGCCTCGCCGGGACTAGCGGGATACATGAGCAGTTCTTC. Encoded protein: CASSLAGTSGIHEQFF.

The chain combines TRBV13 with TRBJ2-5, with 9 bases lining up with TRBD2. From germline, CDR1 is PRHDT and CDR2 FYEKMQ (reference sequence). The V and J ends lost 4 bases and 5 bases, in that order; junction bases with no gene match: 5. The CDR3 length is 14 residues. CDR3 bases: TGTGCCAGCAGCTCGGCGGGGGGGCTGGAGACCCAGTACTTC. Encoded protein: CASSSAGGLETQYF.

The V call is TRBV6-5, the J call TRBJ2-1, with 7 positions matching TRBD2. CDR1 and CDR2 from the germline V gene are MNHEY and SVGAGI. The CDR3 consists of 14 residues. Germline trimming cut 2 bases from V and 7 bases from J; bases unmatched to any gene: 5. The CDR3 region has the DNA TGTGCCAGCAGTTACCGCGGGAGCGAGAATGAGCAGTTCTTC. Translated, it gives CASSYRGSENEQFF.

The chain uses TRBV25-1 and TRBJ2-7; possibly TRBD1 for D (6 bases). Germline CDR1 MGHDK, CDR2 SYGVNS. The V end lost 3 bases, the J end lost 0 bases, and 12 bases lay between the germline ends. CDR3 length: 15 amino acids. Here the CDR3 DNA reads TGTGCCAGCAGTGAGTCGACAGGATTCTCCTACGAGCAGTACTTC. It specifies CASSESTGFSYEQYF.

The rearrangement joins TRBV6-1 to TRBJ1-2; TRBD1 is a possible D gene (6 bases). This CDR3 comprises 13 residues. The germline gives CDR1 MNHNS, CDR2 SASEGT. The V end was cut by 0 bases, the J end by 8 bases, with 10 bases between. Written as DNA, the CDR3 is TGTGCCAGCAGTGAAGCAATGGGGGCGGGCTACACCTTC. This gives the protein CASSEAMGAGYTF.

The V and J genes are TRBV11-3 and TRBJ2-3; 12 positions match TRBD2. CDR1 is SGHNT and CDR2 is YENEEA in the germline V gene. The J segment lost 4 bases and the V segment lost 3 bases, leaving 14 bases of the junction unmatched. The CDR3 runs 19 residues. The CDR3 DNA follows: TGTGCCAGCAGCTTGGGGCTAGGGCTAGCGGGAGGGCCAGCAGATACGCAGTATTTT. Translation gives CASSLGLGLAGGPADTQYF.

The chain links TRBV7-2 to TRBJ1-1; a weak D match, TRBD1 (6 bases). The V gene's germline CDR1 is SGHTA and CDR2 FQGNSA. The V end was cut by 5 bases, the J end by 1 base, with 14 bases between. The CDR3 covers 15 residues. CDR3 sequence (DNA): TGTGCCAGCAGCGAACAGGGTCGTCGGAACACTGAAGCTTTCTTT. Translating gives CASSEQGRRNTEAFF.

This clone was detected a few times. The rearrangement uses TRBV5-4 and TRBJ2-7, with 16 bases identical to TRBD2. The CDR3 loop spans 15 amino acids. Germline trimming cut 3 bases from V and 7 bases from J; bases unmatched to any gene: 4. From germline, CDR1 is SGHNT and CDR2 YYREEE (reference sequence). The CDR3 coding sequence is TGTGCCAGCAGCTCGGGACTAGCGGGAGGGCATGAGCAGTACTTC. This gives the protein CASSSGLAGGHEQYF.

This clone was seen a single time. The chain employs TRBV5-1 and TRBJ2-5; D remains ambiguous. The V gene lost 5 bases and the J gene lost 2 bases, with 10 bases spanning the gap. Germline loops: CDR1 SGHRS, CDR2 YFSETQ. This CDR3 has 13 residues. Here the CDR3 DNA reads TGCGCCAGCAGAATTAATATTCAAGAGACCCAGTACTTC. Translation: CASRINIQETQYF.

This chain links TRBV20-1 with TRBJ2-1, with D possibly being TRBD1 (6 bases). CDR3 length: 11 residues. V lost 6 bases, J lost 13 bases, and 16 bases lay in between. CDR1 is DFQATT and CDR2 is SNEGSKA in the germline V gene (reference sequence). The CDR3 DNA follows: TGCAGTGCACCTGGACAGAGCCATCAGTTCTTC. Encoded protein: CSAPGQSHQFF.

The chain recombines TRBV28 with TRBJ1-4, with 7 bases lining up with TRBD1. Unmatched junction bases numbered 10, after V lost 7 bases and J lost 5 bases. CDR1 is MDHEN, CDR2 SYDVKM, per germline. This CDR3 comprises 15 residues. The chain's CDR3 is CASNKVATGNEKLFF. CDR3 bases: TGTGCCAGCAATAAGGTGGCGACAGGGAATGAAAAACTGTTTTTT.

The rearrangement links TRBV7-9 to TRBJ2-2; 8 nucleotides match TRBD1. The V and J ends lost 0 bases and 6 bases, in that order; junction bases with no gene match: 12. Germline values: CDR1 SEHNR, CDR2 FQNEAQ (reference sequence). The CDR3 spans 18 residues. This CDR3 reads CASSLALIPAGGSGELFF. CDR3 DNA: TGTGCCAGCAGCTTAGCCCTCATTCCAGCAGGGGGCTCCGGGGAGCTGTTTTTT.

V is TRBV6-6 and J is TRBJ2-1, with 10 bases that match TRBD1. CDR1 is MNHNY, CDR2 SVGAGI, per germline (reference sequence). Losses at the gene ends were 7 bases for V and 4 bases for J; bases not matched to a gene: 7. The CDR3 spans 15 residues. The CDR3 reads CASTMGTGVYNEQFF. CDR3 coding DNA: TGTGCCAGCACCATGGGGACAGGGGTATACAATGAGCAGTTCTTC.

This clone appeared a few times. The rearrangement uses TRBV28 and TRBJ2-7; tentative D call: TRBD1 (7 bases). CDR1 is MDHEN, CDR2 SYDVKM, per germline. The V end was cut by 3 bases, the J end by 2 bases, with 14 bases between. The CDR3 has 15 amino acids. In DNA form, the CDR3 reads TGTGCCAGCAGTTTTGGGGGGACAGAAGCCTACGAGCAGTACTTC. Protein sequence: CASSFGGTEAYEQYF.

The chain recombines TRBV6-1 with TRBJ1-5, with TRBD1 identical over 9 bases. This CDR3 comprises 15 residues. The V and J ends lost 8 bases and 5 bases, in that order; junction bases with no gene match: 10. The germline CDR1 and CDR2 sequences are MNHNS and SASEGT. The CDR3 region has the DNA TGTGCCAGCCGGGGGTTGGGACAGGGTTATCAGCCCCAGCATTTT. It is translated as CASRGLGQGYQPQHF.

The rearrangement joins TRBV9 to TRBJ1-5, with a possible D match to TRBD1 (5 bases). With 2 bases removed from V and 7 bases from J, the gap between germline ends came to 13 bases. The CDR3 has 14 residues. The germline gives CDR1 SGDLS, CDR2 YYNGEE. The CDR3: CASSVGGGRQPQHF. DNA for the CDR3: TGTGCCAGCAGCGTTGGGGGGGGTAGACAGCCCCAGCATTTT.

The V and J genes are TRBV7-9 and TRBJ1-1; a weak D match, TRBD1 (5 bases). The germline CDR1 and CDR2 sequences are SEHNR and FQNEAQ (reference sequence). V lost 7 bases and J 2 bases, leaving 17 bases between the germline ends. The length of the CDR3 is 15 residues. The CDR3 DNA reads TGTGCCAGCACCCGTTGGCGGGGCGATAACACTGAAGCTTTCTTT. This sequence encodes CASTRWRGDNTEAFF.

The rearrangement links TRBV6-6 to TRBJ2-2; D perhaps matches TRBD2 (6 bases). The germline V and J ends were trimmed by 2 bases and 4 bases, with 14 bases remaining between them. CDR1 is MNHNY and CDR2 is SVGAGI in the germline V gene (reference sequence). The CDR3 covers 16 residues. The CDR3 reads CASSYTGGRSTGELFF. The CDR3 coding sequence is TGTGCCAGCAGTTACACCGGAGGGCGAAGCACCGGGGAGCTGTTTTTT.

This clone was counted a few times. The J gene is TRBJ2-3, the V gene TRBV4-1; no reliable D call. The CDR3 runs 14 residues. The V and J ends lost 4 bases and 2 bases respectively, with 10 bases between them. The germline CDR1 and CDR2 sequences are MGHRA and YSYEKL. The CDR3 is CASSLDFNTDTQYF. In nucleotides, the CDR3 is TGCGCCAGCAGCCTCGACTTTAACACAGATACGCAGTATTTT.

The table lists this clone with a few counts. The rearrangement links TRBV10-2 to TRBJ2-7, with 11 positions matching TRBD2. J gave up 0 bases and V 6 bases, and 1 base lay outside the gene matches. CDR1 and CDR2 (germline): WSHSY, SAAADI. The CDR3 length is 14 residues. The CDR3 protein is CASRGLAVSYEQYF. In nucleotides, the CDR3 is TGCGCCAGCAGGGGACTAGCGGTCTCCTACGAGCAGTACTTC.

The chain joins TRBV6-1 to TRBJ1-5; 10 bases map to TRBD1. CDR1 is MNHNS and CDR2 is SASEGT in the germline V gene. The CDR3 totals 15 residues. V trimming: 8 bases; J trimming: 8 bases; junction bases outside the gene matches: 12. The chain's CDR3 is CASSLGGTGAKPQHF. The CDR3 bases are TGTGCCAGCTCCCTTGGTGGGACAGGGGCCAAGCCCCAGCATTTT.

This clone was found a few times. The chain has TRBV27 and TRBJ2-1; 8 positions match TRBD2. V was pared by 2 bases and J by 10 bases, with 19 bases of the junction left unmatched. Germline loops: CDR1 MNHEY, CDR2 SMNVEV (reference sequence). CDR3 size: 18 residues. CDR3 in amino acids: CASSLRNPGTRLQGEQFF. CDR3 sequence (DNA): TGTGCCAGCAGTTTACGCAACCCCGGGACTAGGTTACAGGGCGAGCAGTTCTTC.

The chain joins TRBV15 to TRBJ2-7; no clear D gene. Trimming stripped 5 bases from V and 5 bases from J, with 13 bases between. The V gene's germline CDR1 is LNHNV and CDR2 YYDKDF (reference sequence). This CDR3 has 13 residues. The CDR3 coding sequence is TGTGCCACCAGCCAAAGCCACTCGGACGAGCAGTACTTC. It specifies CATSQSHSDEQYF.

J is TRBJ1-1 and V is TRBV19; maybe TRBD1 (6 bases). The CDR3 loop spans 13 amino acids. V was trimmed by 4 bases and J by 5 bases, leaving 11 bases between them. In germline, CDR1 is LNHDA, CDR2 SQIVND (reference sequence). This CDR3 reads CASSSQQGTEAFF. CDR3 DNA sequence: TGTGCCAGTAGTAGTCAGCAGGGGACTGAAGCTTTCTTT.

This clone appeared once. The CDR3 region is CASSSGLAGEADTQYF. The DNA for the CDR3 is TGTGCCAGCAGTTCGGGACTAGCGGGAGAAGCAGATACGCAGTATTTT. V and J are TRBV13 and TRBJ2-3, with 14 nucleotides matching TRBD2. V was pared by 6 bases and J by 4 bases, with 6 bases of the junction left unmatched. Germline V lookup: CDR1 PRHDT, CDR2 FYEKMQ (reference sequence). This CDR3 is 16 amino acids long.

The chain is built from TRBV5-6 and TRBJ2-7, with 7 bases lining up with TRBD1. V gave up 5 bases and J gave up 6 bases; unmatched junction bases: 5. The CDR3 sequence is 12 residues long. CDR1 is SGHDT, CDR2 YYEEEE, per germline. The CDR3, as DNA: TGTGCCAGCAGTTATAGGGGGCCCGAGCAGTACTTC. Amino acid sequence: CASSYRGPEQYF.